These 23 T cell receptor beta chains were sequenced from one sample in a study of neurological immune-mediated disorders. TCRdb re-called the 5' RACE reads through MiXCR, storing one row per CDR3 protein. The sample records tens of thousands of distinct CDR3 sequences, around a tenth being singletons. The specimen sequenced was CD4+ T cells from blood. Receptors originate from a woman aged 25 to 39 with HTLV-1-associated myelopathy (HAM/TSP).

This clonotype was seen repeatedly, ten times or more. This chain links TRBV20-1 with TRBJ2-1, with 12 bases matching TRBD2. After removal of 7 bases from V and 3 bases from J, the junction contained 4 bases not matched to a gene. The germline gives CDR1 DFQATT, CDR2 SNEGSKA (reference sequence). The CDR3 is made up of 14 amino acids. The CDR3 sequence is CSGILAGGYNEQFF. The CDR3 DNA reads TGCAGTGGAATACTAGCGGGGGGCTACAATGAGCAGTTCTTC.

This clonotype has ten or more counts. The rearrangement uses TRBV12-3 or TRBV12-4 and TRBJ2-7; no clear D. The CDR3 spans 14 residues. V lost 5 bases and J 4 bases, leaving 15 bases between the germline ends. The CDR3: CASSRRSSRYEQYF. The CDR3 region has the DNA TGTGCCAGCAGTAGGAGAAGCTCGAGGTACGAGCAGTACTTC.

This clonotype was detected many times. V is TRBV25-1 and J is TRBJ1-6; D gene unclear. Germline CDR1 reads MGHDK; CDR2 reads SYGVNS. The CDR3 is 13 amino acids. V was clipped by 5 bases and J by 6 bases, with 8 bases between them. The CDR3 here is CASSRGGNSPLHF. In DNA form, the CDR3 reads TGTGCCAGCAGTCGAGGTGGTAATTCACCCCTCCACTTT. The variable domain in full, completed from reference TRBV25-1 and TRBJ1-6, reads EADIYQTPRYLVIGTGKKITLECSQTMGHDKMYWYQQDPGMELHLIHYSYGVNSTEKGDLSSESTVSRIRTEHFPLTLESARPSHTSQYLCASSRGGNSPLHFGNGTRLTVT.

This clonotype was detected ten times or more. The chain links TRBV3-1 to TRBJ2-2; D possibly matches TRBD1 or TRBD2 (5 bases each). This CDR3 has 17 residues. Germline assignment: CDR1 LGHDT and CDR2 YNNKEL (reference sequence). Between the trimmed V and J ends, which lost 4 bases and 7 bases, there was a span of 22 bases. This chain's CDR3 is CASSPPGRRSSGGELFF. CDR3 sequence (DNA): TGTGCCAGCAGCCCCCCGGGACGGAGGAGTTCTGGCGGGGAGCTGTTTTTT.

In its sample, this clonotype was seen many times. This rearrangement joins TRBV6-6 to TRBJ2-1; 8 bases are shared with TRBD2. After removal of 7 bases from V and 4 bases from J, the junction contained 9 bases not matched to a gene. The length of the CDR3 is 15 residues. From germline, CDR1 is MNHNY and CDR2 SVGAGI (reference sequence). CDR3: CASKTGGQGYNEQFF. In DNA, the CDR3 is TGTGCCAGCAAAACGGGGGGGCAAGGTTACAATGAGCAGTTCTTC.

This clonotype was counted many times. J is TRBJ2-7 and V is TRBV6-6; D is undetermined. Trimming left V 2 bases short and J 7 bases short, with 9 bases between. Germline CDR1 is MNHNY and CDR2 is SVGAGI (reference sequence). The CDR3 runs 12 residues. Here the CDR3 DNA reads TGTGCCAGCAGTTACACCCTCGGAGAGCAGTACTTC. Its translation: CASSYTLGEQYF.

On this clonotype itself: The junction departs from the called germline gene at one end, perhaps through a read error. The rearrangement uses TRBV18 and TRBJ2-7; weak D call: TRBD2 (5 bases). This CDR3 has 19 amino acids. The germline gives CDR1 KGHSH, CDR2 LQKENI. The DNA of the CDR3 is TGTGCCAGCTCACTCATCACTGGCGGGTGGGCCTCCTACTCCTACGAGCATTACTTC. Its translation is CASSLITGGWASYSYEHYF.

This clonotype was observed many times. The chain uses TRBV5-1 and TRBJ2-3; 15 bases align to TRBD2. Germline V CDR1 and CDR2: SGHRS, YFSETQ. This CDR3 is 18 amino acids long. The junction had 8 bases not matched to a gene; V was cut back by 4 bases and J by 2 bases. Here the CDR3 DNA reads TGCGCCAGCAGCCGAGGACTAGCGGGGGGGCCGAACACAGATACGCAGTATTTT. The encoded protein is CASSRGLAGGPNTDTQYF.

The rearrangement uses TRBV6-5 and TRBJ2-7; the match to TRBD2 covers 13 bases. The V gene end was trimmed by 6 bases and the J gene end by 2 bases; junction bases not matched to a gene: 4. Per germline, CDR1 MNHEY and CDR2 SVGAGI. The CDR3 contains 15 residues. The CDR3 DNA sequence: TGTGCCAGCAGACCGGGACTAGCGGGACCCTACGAGCAGTACTTC. Protein sequence: CASRPGLAGPYEQYF.

This clonotype was counted many times. The V gene is TRBV2, the J gene TRBJ1-1, with D tentatively TRBD1 (5 bases). The CDR3 sequence is 14 residues long. Germline assignment: CDR1 SNHLY and CDR2 FYNNEI. Trimming shortened V by 5 bases and J by 1 base, and 11 bases separated the two germline ends. The CDR3 region is CASSRLTGNTEAFF. The CDR3, as DNA: TGTGCCAGCAGTCGACTTACAGGGAACACTGAAGCTTTCTTT.

This clonotype was seen ten or more times. The rearrangement joins TRBV20-1 to TRBJ2-7; 7 nucleotides align to TRBD2. Germline CDR1 is DFQATT and CDR2 is SNEGSKA (reference sequence). CDR3 size: 13 residues. Trimming took 5 bases from V and 5 from J; bases not matched to a gene: 9. The CDR3 loop reads CSAGGGTVDEQYF. The CDR3 DNA reads TGCAGTGCTGGGGGGGGGACGGTCGACGAGCAGTACTTC.

This clonotype was recorded at least ten times. This sequence joins TRBV10-1 and TRBJ2-1, with 9 bases identical to TRBD2. After removal of 0 bases from V and 8 bases from J, the junction contained 8 bases not matched to a gene. The CDR3 sequence is 16 residues long. Germline-derived CDR1 and CDR2 are WNHNN and SYGVQD (reference sequence). The CDR3 here is CASSESLRGGRYEQFF. The CDR3 DNA reads as TGCGCCAGCAGTGAGTCCCTGCGGGGGGGCCGGTATGAGCAGTTCTTC.

This clonotype has at least ten counts. V usage is TRBV6-1 and J usage is TRBJ2-3; 10 positions agree with TRBD2. Germline-derived CDR1 and CDR2 are MNHNS and SASEGT. V gave up 6 bases and J gave up 2 bases; unmatched junction bases: 8. The CDR3 runs 16 residues. CDR3 DNA sequence: TGTGCCAGCAGGGCGGGTAGCGGGGGGAACACAGATACGCAGTATTTT. Encoded protein: CASRAGSGGNTDTQYF.

This clonotype was recorded at least ten times. The chain uses TRBV3-1 and TRBJ1-1; TRBD1 aligns across 10 bases. This CDR3 is built from 17 residues. Germline values: CDR1 LGHDT, CDR2 YNNKEL (reference sequence). With V trimmed by 0 bases and J by 0 bases, 4 bases remained unmatched. Here the CDR3 reads CASSQEPTGGLNTEAFF. DNA for the CDR3: TGTGCCAGCAGCCAAGAACCGACAGGGGGCTTGAACACTGAAGCTTTCTTT.

This clonotype was picked up many times. The chain recombines TRBV19 with TRBJ1-6; D gene unclear. V lost 7 bases and J lost 2, with 12 bases in between. Germline CDR1 reads LNHDA; CDR2 reads SQIVND (reference sequence). The CDR3 has 15 amino acids. The CDR3 coding sequence is TGTGCCAGTACCGCCGTGAACGCCTATAATTCACCCCTCCACTTT. It specifies CASTAVNAYNSPLHF.

This clonotype was seen ten or more times. The rearrangement links TRBV5-1 to TRBJ2-5; no reliable D call. The V gene lost 4 bases and the J gene lost 5 bases, with 18 bases spanning the gap. The CDR3 spans 15 residues. Germline CDR1 reads SGHRS; CDR2 reads YFSETQ. This CDR3 reads CASSPLGLDGETQYF. The CDR3 bases are TGCGCCAGCAGCCCCCTAGGGCTAGACGGGGAGACCCAGTACTTC.

There are many counts of this clonotype. The rearrangement joins TRBV7-9 to TRBJ2-1; 8 bases match TRBD2. With 5 bases clipped from V and 10 bases from J, the junction kept 16 bases outside the gene matches. The CDR3 covers 16 residues. CDR1 and CDR2 (germline): SEHNR, FQNEAQ (reference sequence). CDR3 nucleotide sequence: TGTGCCAGCAGCACCGGGAGGCAGCGGGGGCCAGGAGAGCAGTTCTTC. Protein sequence: CASSTGRQRGPGEQFF. Together with reference TRBV7-9 and TRBJ2-1, the CDR3 gives the full variable domain: DTGVSQNPRHKITKRGQNVTFRCDPISEHNRLYWYRQTLGQGPEFLTYFQNEAQLEKSRLLSDRFSAERPKGSFSTLEIQRTEQGDSAMYLCASSTGRQRGPGEQFFGPGTRLTVL.

The genes are TRBV5-6 and TRBJ2-5, with 8 positions matching TRBD2. The length of the CDR3 is 16 residues. Germline trimming cut 0 bases from V and 7 bases from J; bases unmatched to any gene: 11. The germline V gene encodes CDR1 SGHDT and CDR2 YYEEEE. This chain's CDR3 is CASSLAKREFQATQYF. DNA for the CDR3: TGTGCCAGCAGCTTGGCCAAGCGGGAGTTCCAGGCGACCCAGTACTTC.

This clonotype came up many times. The chain carries TRBV14 and TRBJ1-2, with a possible D match to TRBD1 (6 bases). This CDR3 spans 15 amino acids. The germline CDR1 and CDR2 sequences are SGHDN and FVKESK. The V and J ends lost 0 bases and 6 bases respectively, with 14 bases between them. CDR3 DNA: TGTGCCAGCAGCCAAGATTTAGGGGGGCACAATGGCTACACCTTC. It is translated as CASSQDLGGHNGYTF.

This clonotype was observed many times. The chain is built from TRBV19 and TRBJ1-5; D is possibly TRBD1 (6 bases). The germline V gene has CDR1 LNHDA and CDR2 SQIVND (reference sequence). V was pared by 7 bases and J by 0 bases, with 16 bases between. This CDR3 is 16 amino acids long. The CDR3 loop is CASKDSHLYSNQPQHF. In DNA, the CDR3 is TGTGCCAGTAAGGACAGCCACTTGTATAGCAATCAGCCCCAGCATTTT.

This clonotype was counted at least ten times. The V gene is TRBV10-3, the J gene TRBJ1-5, with TRBD1 matching 11 bases. The J segment lost 6 bases and the V segment lost 2 bases, leaving 6 bases of the junction unmatched. CDR1 and CDR2 from the germline V gene are ENHRY and SYGVKD. This CDR3 is 16 amino acids long. In DNA form, the CDR3 reads TGTGCCATCAGTGAGCGAGGACAGGGGGCAGGTCAGCCCCAGCATTTT. Translating gives CAISERGQGAGQPQHF.

This clonotype was seen repeatedly, ten times or more. The chain has TRBV13 and TRBJ1-4; TRBD1 matches 8 bases. Trimming removed 5 bases from V and 5 bases from J; junction bases left unmatched: 7. The CDR3 runs to 15 residues. The V gene's germline CDR1 is PRHDT and CDR2 FYEKMQ (reference sequence). CDR3 protein: CASSPWTGLNEKLFF. CDR3 DNA: TGTGCCAGCAGCCCCTGGACAGGGTTGAATGAAAAACTGTTTTTT.

This chain's CDR3 is CASTPRDRGTDTQYF. CDR3 coding DNA: TGTGCCAGTACCCCCCGGGACAGGGGCACAGATACGCAGTATTTT. This chain links TRBV19 with TRBJ2-3; 9 nucleotides agree with TRBD1. Per germline, CDR1 LNHDA and CDR2 SQIVND (reference sequence). The J segment lost 1 base and the V segment lost 7 bases, leaving 6 bases of the junction unmatched. The CDR3 sequence is 15 residues long.